A single T cell receptor beta chain is shown here with its context. Its antigen is as yet unknown. The sample's treatment: roughly 20 received Ad26.COV2.S at low or high dose, single or two shots; several received placebo; per-sample allocation not given. Following the first vaccine or placebo injection, samples were taken on day 63. Using immunoSEQ multiplex PCR, the repertoire was profiled, and TCRdb retains in-frame clones only, with some absent. Among some 390,000 clones listed, 70% to 90% were seen once. This specimen belongs to a study of Ad26.COV2.S vaccination and SARS-CoV-2 variants. Study summary: Ad26.COV2.S, an intramuscular injection, was given once or twice 56 days apart. Findings and caveats of the study: Vaccine recipients showed a spike-specific TCR breadth that was higher than in placebo recipients. CD8+ and CD4+ T cells specific for spike reportedly responded with substantial breadth after vaccination. People who got the vaccine or the placebo had similar non-spike TCR breadth.

The source was peripheral blood, collected in a trial of Ad26.COV2.S vaccine versus placebo. This receptor was taken from a person aged 18-65 years who received the Ad26.COV2.S COVID-19 vaccine or a placebo.

CDR3 sequence (DNA): TGTGCCAGCAGTTCCGCTAGCGAAGACTACAATGAGCAGTTCTTC. The encoded protein is CASSSASEDYNEQFF. V usage is TRBV6-4 and J usage is TRBJ2-1; TRBD2 is a possible D gene (6 bases). Per germline, CDR1 MRHNA and CDR2 SNTAGT. This CDR3 comprises 15 residues. With 5 bases removed from V and 3 bases from J, the gap between germline ends came to 14 bases.